Reported below is one T cell receptor beta chain. These data are taken from a study of blood T cell repertoires in COVID-19. Overall study context: The cDNA or gDNA used as material had been derived from T cells, B-cell-depleted T cells, or PBMCs.

Categorization into cohorts depended on clinical history that participants reported. J lost 6 bases, V lost 0 bases, and 18 bases had no gene match. Germline CDR1 reads SGHRS; CDR2 reads YFSETQ. This CDR3 has 21 amino acids. Original data processing: Estimation of nucleated cell counts was performed using reference gene primer amplification. Some clones are missing from TCRdb's copy, which holds only in-frame ones; the method was immunoSEQ multiplex PCR. V and J calls and clone size are those listed in that table; D and trimming were worked out from the DNA. The sample includes 250,000 to 350,000 clones, 70% to 90% seen only once; the top ten take roughly 4%.

V gene TRBV5-1 combines with J gene TRBJ2-7; 16 nucleotides align to TRBD2. Sequences were obtained from PBMCs or T cells enriched from blood (not recorded which). This TCR was recovered from a woman in her 30s who had recovered from COVID-19. The CDR3 DNA follows: TGCGCCAGCAGCTTGGGCAGGCAATCGGGACTAGCGGGAGGGCCAACCGGCGAGCAGTACTTC. It specifies CASSLGRQSGLAGGPTGEQYF.